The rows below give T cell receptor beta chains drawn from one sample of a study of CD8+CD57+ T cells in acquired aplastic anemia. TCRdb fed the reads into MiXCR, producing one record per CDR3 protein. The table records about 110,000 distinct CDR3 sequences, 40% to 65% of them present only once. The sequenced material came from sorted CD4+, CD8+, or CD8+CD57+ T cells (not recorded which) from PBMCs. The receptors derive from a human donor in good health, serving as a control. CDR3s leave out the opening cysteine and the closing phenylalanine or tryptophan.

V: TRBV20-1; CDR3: SAEAGGTYNEQF
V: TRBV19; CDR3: ASSARGGGYTEAF
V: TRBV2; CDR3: ASAGQMNTEAF
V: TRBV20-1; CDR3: SARASGGPLSTDTQY
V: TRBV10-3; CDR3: ASRQSTTNEKLF
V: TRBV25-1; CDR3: ASSELYWGGRGIKNERY
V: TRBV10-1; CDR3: ASSKSTLYNEQF
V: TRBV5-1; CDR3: ASSRGGQGVYGYT
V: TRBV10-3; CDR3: AISGTAYNEQF
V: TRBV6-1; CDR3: ASSEASSGGANEQY
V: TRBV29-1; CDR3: SVTRLADYEQY
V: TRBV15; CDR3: ATSRDSDSGEETQY
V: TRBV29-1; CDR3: SVLVADSYEQY
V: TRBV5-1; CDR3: ASSFGQGATGYT
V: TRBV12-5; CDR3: ASGLVTGQGYYGYT
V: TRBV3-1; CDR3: ASSQDSGRDQPQH
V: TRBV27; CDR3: ASSLGESGGLQETQY
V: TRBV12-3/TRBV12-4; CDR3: ASRSGQGGSTDTQY